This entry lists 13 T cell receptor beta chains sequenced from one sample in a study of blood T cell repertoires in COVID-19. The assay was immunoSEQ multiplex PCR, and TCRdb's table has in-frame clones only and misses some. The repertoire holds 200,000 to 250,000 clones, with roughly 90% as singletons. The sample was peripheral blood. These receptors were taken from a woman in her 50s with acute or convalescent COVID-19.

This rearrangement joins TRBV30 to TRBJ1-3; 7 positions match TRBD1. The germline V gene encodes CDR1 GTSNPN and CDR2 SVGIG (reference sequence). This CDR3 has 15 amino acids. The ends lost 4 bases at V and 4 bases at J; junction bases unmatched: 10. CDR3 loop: CAWTHQQGPGNTIYF. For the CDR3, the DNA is TGTGCCTGGACCCACCAACAGGGGCCCGGAAACACCATATATTTT.

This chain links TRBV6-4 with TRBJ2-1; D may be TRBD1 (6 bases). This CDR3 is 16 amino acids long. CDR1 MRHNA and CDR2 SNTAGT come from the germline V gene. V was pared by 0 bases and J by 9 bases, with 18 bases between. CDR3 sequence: CASSDSRTGYEAEQFF. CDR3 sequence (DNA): TGTGCCAGCAGTGACTCCCGTACAGGGTATGAGGCTGAGCAGTTCTTC.

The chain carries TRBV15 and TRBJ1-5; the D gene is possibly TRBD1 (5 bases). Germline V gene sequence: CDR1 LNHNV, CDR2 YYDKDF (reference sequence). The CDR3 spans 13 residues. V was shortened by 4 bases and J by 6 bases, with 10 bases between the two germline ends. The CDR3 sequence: CATSTRQFQPQHF. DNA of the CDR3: TGTGCCACCAGCACCCGACAGTTTCAGCCCCAGCATTTT.

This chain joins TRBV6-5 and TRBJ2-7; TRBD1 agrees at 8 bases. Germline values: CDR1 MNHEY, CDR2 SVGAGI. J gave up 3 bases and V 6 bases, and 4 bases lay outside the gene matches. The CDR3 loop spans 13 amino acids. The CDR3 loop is CASSVDRDYEQYF. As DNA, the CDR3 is TGTGCCAGCAGCGTGGACAGGGACTACGAGCAGTACTTC.

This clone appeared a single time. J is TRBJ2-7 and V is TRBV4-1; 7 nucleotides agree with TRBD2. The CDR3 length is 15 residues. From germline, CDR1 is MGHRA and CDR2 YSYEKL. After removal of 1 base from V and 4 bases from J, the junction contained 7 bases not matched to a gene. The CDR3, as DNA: TGCGCCAGCAGCCAAGGAACGGGGAGGGTTTACGAGCAGTACTTC. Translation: CASSQGTGRVYEQYF.

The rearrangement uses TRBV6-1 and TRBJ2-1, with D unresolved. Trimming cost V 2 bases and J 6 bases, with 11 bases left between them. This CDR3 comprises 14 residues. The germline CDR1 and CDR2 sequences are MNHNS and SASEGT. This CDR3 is CASSESRSSNEQFF. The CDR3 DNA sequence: TGTGCCAGCAGTGAATCAAGGAGCAGCAATGAGCAGTTCTTC.

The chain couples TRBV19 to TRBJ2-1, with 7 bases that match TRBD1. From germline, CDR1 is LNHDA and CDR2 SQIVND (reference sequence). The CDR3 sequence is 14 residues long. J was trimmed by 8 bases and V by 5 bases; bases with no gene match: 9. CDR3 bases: TGTGCCAGTAGTTTCCCGGACAGGACCTATGAGCAGTTCTTC. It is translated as CASSFPDRTYEQFF.

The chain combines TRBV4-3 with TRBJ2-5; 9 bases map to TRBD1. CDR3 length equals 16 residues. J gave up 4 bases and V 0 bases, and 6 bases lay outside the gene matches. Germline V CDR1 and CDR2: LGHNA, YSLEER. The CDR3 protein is CASSQERGTGPETQYF. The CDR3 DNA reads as TGCGCCAGCAGCCAAGAAAGAGGGACAGGGCCAGAGACCCAGTACTTC.

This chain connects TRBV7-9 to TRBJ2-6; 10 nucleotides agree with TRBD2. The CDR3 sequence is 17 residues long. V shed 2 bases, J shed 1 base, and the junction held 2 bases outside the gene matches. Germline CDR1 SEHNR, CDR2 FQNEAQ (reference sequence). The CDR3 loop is CASSLLAGVSGANVLTF. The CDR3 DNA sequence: TGTGCCAGCAGCTTACTAGCGGGAGTTTCTGGGGCCAACGTCCTGACTTTC.

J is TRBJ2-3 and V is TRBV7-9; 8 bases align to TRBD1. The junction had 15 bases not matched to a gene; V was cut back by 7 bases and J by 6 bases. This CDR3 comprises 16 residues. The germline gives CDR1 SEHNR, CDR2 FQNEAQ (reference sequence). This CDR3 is CASTLGYRGITDTQYF. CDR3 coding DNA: TGTGCCAGCACTTTGGGCTACAGGGGGATCACCGATACGCAGTATTTT.

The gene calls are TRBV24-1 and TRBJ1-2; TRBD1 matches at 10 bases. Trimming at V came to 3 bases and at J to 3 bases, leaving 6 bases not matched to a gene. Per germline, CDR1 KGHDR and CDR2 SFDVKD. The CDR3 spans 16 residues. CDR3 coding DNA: TGTGCCACCAGTGATGAAGGGACAGGGGCGCACTATGGCTACACCTTC. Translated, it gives CATSDEGTGAHYGYTF.

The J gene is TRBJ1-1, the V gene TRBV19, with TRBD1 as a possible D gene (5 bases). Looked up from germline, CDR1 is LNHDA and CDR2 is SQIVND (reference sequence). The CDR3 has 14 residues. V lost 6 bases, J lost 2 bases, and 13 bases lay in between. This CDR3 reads CASRRGDLNTEAFF. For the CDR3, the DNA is TGTGCCAGTAGACGGGGGGACCTAAACACTGAAGCTTTCTTT.

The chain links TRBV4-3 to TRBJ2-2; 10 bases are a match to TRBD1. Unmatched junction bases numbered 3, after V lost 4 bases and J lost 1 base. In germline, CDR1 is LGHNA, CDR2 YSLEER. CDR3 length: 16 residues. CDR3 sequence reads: CASSPWTGGNTGELFF. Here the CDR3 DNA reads TGCGCCAGCAGCCCTTGGACAGGGGGGAACACCGGGGAGCTGTTTTTT.